This record concerns one T cell receptor (beta chain) sequence. Its antigen remains unidentified. The data originate from a study of monozygotic twins with inflammatory bowel disease. Study-level points and caveats: Distinct T cell subtypes could not be told apart. IBD patients had lower TCRbeta diversity (inverse Simpson) than healthy co-twins.

Germline CDR1 is ENHRY and CDR2 is SYGVKD. This CDR3 region has 16 residues. Per TCR library, roughly 3,500 ng of total RNA was used. TCRdb processed the 5' RACE reads again and assigns one entry to each CDR3 protein, with no DNA. The sample has 350,000 to 550,000 distinct CDR3 sequences; the top ten hold roughly 2.3%. The material sequenced was blood. This sequence originates from a human donor with ulcerative colitis or Crohn's disease, or a healthy co-twin of an affected twin (not recorded which). The rearrangement uses TRBV10-3 and TRBJ2-1; TCRdb indicates TRBD1, and absent DNA this call remains unverified. This chain's CDR3 is CAISESAGGSYNEQFF.